The 5 T cell receptor beta chains below were found in one sample sequenced in a study of T cell changes during pregnancy in multiple sclerosis. The data were produced by immunoSEQ multiplex PCR, yet TCRdb's version contains in-frame clones alone and is incomplete. The profile shows under 35,000 clones, 90% of them singletons. The sample here was CD4+ T cells from peripheral blood mononuclear cells, taken in the third trimester of pregnancy. Receptors originate from a female donor in good health, enrolled as a control in a pregnancy study.

This chain connects TRBV2 to TRBJ1-5; tentative D call: TRBD1 (6 bases). Germline CDR1 and CDR2: SNHLY and FYNNEI. The CDR3 is made up of 15 amino acids. V was pared by 3 bases and J by 1 base, with 10 bases between. This CDR3 is CASSEQGQSNQPQHF. The CDR3 DNA sequence: TGTGCCAGCAGTGAGCAGGGGCAGAGCAATCAGCCCCAGCATTTT.

This clone came up a few times. This chain links TRBV25-1 with TRBJ2-2; maybe TRBD2 (6 bases). Germline values: CDR1 MGHDK, CDR2 SYGVNS. The CDR3 contains 15 residues. V lost 6 bases to trimming and J lost 4 bases, with 15 bases between them. The CDR3 loop is CASSGTLASTGELFF. The CDR3 DNA follows: TGTGCCAGCAGCGGGACTCTGGCTAGCACCGGGGAGCTGTTTTTT.

This chain connects TRBV11-2 to TRBJ1-1; D call uncertain. V was shortened by 1 base and J by 3 bases, with 12 bases between the two germline ends. Germline V lookup: CDR1 SGHAT, CDR2 FQNNGV. This CDR3 has 15 amino acids. In nucleotides, the CDR3 is TGTGCCAGCAGCTTAGTGGGCTTCTCCGACACTGAAGCTTTCTTT. This encodes CASSLVGFSDTEAFF.

A single count supports this clone. V and J are TRBV19 and TRBJ2-3; no clear D. The germline CDR1 and CDR2 sequences are LNHDA and SQIVND (reference sequence). V was clipped by 4 bases and J by 0 bases, with 5 bases between them. The CDR3 contains 13 residues. In nucleotides, the CDR3 is TGTGCCAGTAGTAGAGCGAGCACAGATACGCAGTATTTT. Amino acids: CASSRASTDTQYF.

This chain links TRBV15 with TRBJ1-5; no firm D call. There are 17 residues in the CDR3. CDR1 is LNHNV and CDR2 is YYDKDF in the germline V gene (reference sequence). The V end was cut by 0 bases, the J end by 1 base, with 13 bases between. CDR3 in DNA: TGTGCCACCAGCAGAGATCGGGGAGGTGTGAGCAATCAGCCCCAGCATTTT. Its protein product is CATSRDRGGVSNQPQHF.